This is a list of T cell receptor beta chains from one sample in a study of prognosis after radiotherapy for stage I lung cancer. MiXCR was run by TCRdb on the multiplex PCR reads, yielding one entry per CDR3 protein. The sample has some 13,000 distinct CDR3 sequences; roughly 50% are singletons. The specimen was PBMCs, collected before or after stereotactic body radiation therapy (not recorded which). The receptors derive from a donor over 45 with non-small cell lung cancer. Both conserved end residues are trimmed from each CDR3. D genes are given only for firm matches.

v_gene: TRBV7-2; d_gene: NA; len: 12; CDR3aa: ASFFSAQRGEQF
v_gene: TRBV15; d_gene: NA; len: 12; CDR3aa: ATSRESEADTQY
v_gene: TRBV5-8; d_gene: NA; len: 11; CDR3aa: ASSLSRYNEQF
v_gene: TRBV30; d_gene: TRBD2; len: 12; CDR3aa: AWTGTSGRNEQF
v_gene: TRBV12-3/TRBV12-4; d_gene: TRBD1; len: 12; CDR3aa: ASSSRDRGGTKY
v_gene: TRBV5-6; d_gene: NA; len: 11; CDR3aa: ASSFEGGLEQF
v_gene: TRBV19; d_gene: TRBD2; len: 15; CDR3aa: ASSIDLSGRAGGEQF
v_gene: TRBV6-1; d_gene: TRBD1; len: 14; CDR3aa: ASSPGGTGGTGELF
v_gene: TRBV3-1; d_gene: TRBD2; len: 14; CDR3aa: ASSQARTSPPDTQY
v_gene: TRBV19; d_gene: NA; len: 16; CDR3aa: ASSIDLGGPSSYNEQF
v_gene: TRBV7-2; d_gene: NA; len: 12; CDR3aa: ASSVVVSADTQY
v_gene: TRBV5-1; d_gene: NA; len: 19; CDR3aa: ASSAGQQETQYFGPGAEAF
v_gene: TRBV30; d_gene: TRBD1; len: 14; CDR3aa: AWSFMDRGQGQPQH
v_gene: TRBV6-2/TRBV6-3; d_gene: TRBD2; len: 16; CDR3aa: ASSDGLVVRSPTDTQY
v_gene: TRBV13; d_gene: TRBD1; len: 14; CDR3aa: ASSVGTGIGANVLT
v_gene: TRBV29-1; d_gene: TRBD1; len: 12; CDR3aa: SVEVQQGARGYT
v_gene: TRBV7-9; d_gene: TRBD1; len: 13; CDR3aa: ASRPPPGQGFGYT
v_gene: TRBV20-1; d_gene: NA; len: 12; CDR3aa: SASNSLLRDTQY
v_gene: TRBV7-3; d_gene: TRBD1; len: 20; CDR3aa: ASSIARSTGVWHVFPQDTQY
v_gene: TRBV11-2; d_gene: NA; len: 11; CDR3aa: ASSPGGMHGYT
v_gene: TRBV28; d_gene: NA; len: 14; CDR3aa: ASSLWAADSGNTIY
v_gene: TRBV30; d_gene: TRBD1; len: 12; CDR3aa: AWTPGTATYEQY
v_gene: TRBV2; d_gene: NA; len: 11; CDR3aa: ASSEVVTGELF
v_gene: TRBV20-1; d_gene: TRBD2; len: 12; CDR3aa: SARDSQRGYEQY
v_gene: TRBV20-1; d_gene: NA; len: 12; CDR3aa: SAKKGTSYNEQF
v_gene: TRBV18; d_gene: NA; len: 13; CDR3aa: ASSLGVSGANVLT
v_gene: TRBV20-1; d_gene: NA; len: 11; CDR3aa: SARRTNYNEQF
v_gene: TRBV20-1; d_gene: NA; len: 12; CDR3aa: SAAVRGSGYGYT
v_gene: TRBV19; d_gene: TRBD2; len: 13; CDR3aa: ASSIATSGWETQY
v_gene: TRBV2; d_gene: NA; len: 12; CDR3aa: ASSGDTSNQPQH
v_gene: TRBV12-3/TRBV12-4; d_gene: NA; len: 12; CDR3aa: ASSRCSESDEQY
v_gene: TRBV6-1; d_gene: NA; len: 14; CDR3aa: ASSASVSNSNQPQH
v_gene: TRBV7-2; d_gene: TRBD2; len: 13; CDR3aa: ASRSSGRASYEQY
v_gene: TRBV20-1; d_gene: NA; len: 13; CDR3aa: SARRERLNKNIQY
v_gene: TRBV20-1; d_gene: TRBD1; len: 12; CDR3aa: SARRQGNTGELF
v_gene: TRBV15; d_gene: NA; len: 12; CDR3aa: ATSRTNINQPQH
v_gene: TRBV5-1; d_gene: NA; len: 16; CDR3aa: ASSLRRGGAGLEDTQY
v_gene: TRBV7-2; d_gene: TRBD1; len: 13; CDR3aa: ASSPQQGATGTQY
v_gene: TRBV29-1; d_gene: TRBD2; len: 12; CDR3aa: SVQGLAASDTQY
v_gene: TRBV7-2; d_gene: NA; len: 12; CDR3aa: ASSLVSGFGEQY
v_gene: TRBV29-1; d_gene: NA; len: 13; CDR3aa: SVDPSVSDTDTQY
v_gene: TRBV10-2; d_gene: NA; len: 12; CDR3aa: ASSAIGAGDEQF
v_gene: TRBV7-7; d_gene: NA; len: 10; CDR3aa: ASSSGSGPQF
v_gene: TRBV11-1; d_gene: NA; len: 11; CDR3aa: ASFRLLGGEQF
v_gene: TRBV18; d_gene: TRBD1; len: 12; CDR3aa: ASSPGTGSYEQY
v_gene: TRBV6-4; d_gene: NA; len: 12; CDR3aa: ASIHAISGYEQY
v_gene: TRBV7-2; d_gene: NA; len: 10; CDR3aa: ASSFLAGEQY
v_gene: TRBV4-3; d_gene: NA; len: 16; CDR3aa: ASSRWGARYQGANVLT
v_gene: TRBV29-1; d_gene: NA; len: 10; CDR3aa: SAAVGADTQY
v_gene: TRBV7-2; d_gene: TRBD2; len: 11; CDR3aa: VSAPGGPSEQY
v_gene: TRBV7-2; d_gene: TRBD1; len: 12; CDR3aa: ASSLTGVRYGYT
v_gene: TRBV6-5; d_gene: TRBD2; len: 13; CDR3aa: ASSYAGVITDTQY
v_gene: TRBV12-3/TRBV12-4; d_gene: NA; len: 10; CDR3aa: ASSLAGAEAF
v_gene: TRBV20-1; d_gene: NA; len: 11; CDR3aa: SARDPNYNEQF
v_gene: TRBV3-1; d_gene: NA; len: 11; CDR3aa: ASSPRLVGEQF
v_gene: TRBV20-1; d_gene: TRBD1; len: 11; CDR3aa: SAGQGAQETQY
v_gene: TRBV28; d_gene: NA; len: 12; CDR3aa: ASSPRGGGEKLF
v_gene: TRBV20-1; d_gene: TRBD1; len: 9; CDR3aa: RGQGPDTQY
v_gene: TRBV20-1; d_gene: NA; len: 13; CDR3aa: SARVGGLKYNDQF